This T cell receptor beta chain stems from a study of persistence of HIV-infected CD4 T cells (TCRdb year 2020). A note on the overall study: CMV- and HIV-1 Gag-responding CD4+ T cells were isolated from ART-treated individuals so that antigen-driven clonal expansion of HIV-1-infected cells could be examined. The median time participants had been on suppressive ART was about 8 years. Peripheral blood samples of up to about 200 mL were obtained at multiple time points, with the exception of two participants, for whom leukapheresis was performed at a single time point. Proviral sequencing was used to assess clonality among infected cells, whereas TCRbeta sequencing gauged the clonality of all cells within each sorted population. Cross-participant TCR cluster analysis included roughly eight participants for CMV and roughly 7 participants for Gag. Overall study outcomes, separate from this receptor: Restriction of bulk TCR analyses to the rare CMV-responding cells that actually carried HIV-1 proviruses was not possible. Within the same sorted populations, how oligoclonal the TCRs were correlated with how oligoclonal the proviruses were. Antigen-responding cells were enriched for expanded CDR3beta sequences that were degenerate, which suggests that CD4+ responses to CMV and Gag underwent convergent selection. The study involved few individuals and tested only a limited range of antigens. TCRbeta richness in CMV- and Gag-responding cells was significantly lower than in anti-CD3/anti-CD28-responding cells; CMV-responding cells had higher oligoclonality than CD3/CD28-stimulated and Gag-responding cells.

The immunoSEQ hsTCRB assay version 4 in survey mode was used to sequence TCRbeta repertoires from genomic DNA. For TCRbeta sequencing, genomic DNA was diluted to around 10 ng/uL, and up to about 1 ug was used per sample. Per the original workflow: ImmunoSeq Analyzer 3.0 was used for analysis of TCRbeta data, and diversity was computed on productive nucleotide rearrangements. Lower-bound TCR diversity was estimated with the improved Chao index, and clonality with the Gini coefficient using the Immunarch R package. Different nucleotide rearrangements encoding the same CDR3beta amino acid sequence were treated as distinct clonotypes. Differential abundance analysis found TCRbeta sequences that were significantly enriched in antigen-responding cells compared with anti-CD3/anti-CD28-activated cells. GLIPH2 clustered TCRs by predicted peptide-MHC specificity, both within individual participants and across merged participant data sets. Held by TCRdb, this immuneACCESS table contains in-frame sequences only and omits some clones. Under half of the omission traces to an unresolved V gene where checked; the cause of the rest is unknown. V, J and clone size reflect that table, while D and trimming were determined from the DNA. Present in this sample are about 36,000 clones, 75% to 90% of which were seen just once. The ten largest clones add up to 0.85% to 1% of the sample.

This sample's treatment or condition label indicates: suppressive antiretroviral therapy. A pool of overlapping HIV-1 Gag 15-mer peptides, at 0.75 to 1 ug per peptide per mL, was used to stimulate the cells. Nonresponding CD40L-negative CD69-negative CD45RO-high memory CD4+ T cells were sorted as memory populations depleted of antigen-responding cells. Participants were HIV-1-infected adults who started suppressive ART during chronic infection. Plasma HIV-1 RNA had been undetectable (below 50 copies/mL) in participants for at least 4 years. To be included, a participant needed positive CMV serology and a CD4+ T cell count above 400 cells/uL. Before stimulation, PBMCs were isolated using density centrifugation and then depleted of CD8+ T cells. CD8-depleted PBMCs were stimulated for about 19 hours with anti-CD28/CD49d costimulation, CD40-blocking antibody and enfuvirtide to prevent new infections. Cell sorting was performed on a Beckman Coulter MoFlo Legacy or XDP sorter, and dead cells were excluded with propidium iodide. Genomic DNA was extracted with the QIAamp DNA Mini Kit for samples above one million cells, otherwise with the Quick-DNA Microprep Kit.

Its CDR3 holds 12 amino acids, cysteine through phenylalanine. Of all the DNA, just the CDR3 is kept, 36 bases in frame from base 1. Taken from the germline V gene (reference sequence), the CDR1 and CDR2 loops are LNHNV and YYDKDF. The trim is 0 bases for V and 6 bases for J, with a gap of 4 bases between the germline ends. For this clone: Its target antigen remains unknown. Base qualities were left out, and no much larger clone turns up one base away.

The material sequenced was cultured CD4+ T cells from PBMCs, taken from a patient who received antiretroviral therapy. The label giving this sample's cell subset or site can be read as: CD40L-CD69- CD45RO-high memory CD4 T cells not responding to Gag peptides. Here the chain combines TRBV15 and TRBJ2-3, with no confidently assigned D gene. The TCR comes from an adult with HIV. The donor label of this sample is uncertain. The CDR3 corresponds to CATSRDRDTQYF. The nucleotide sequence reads TGTGCCACCAGCAGAGATCGGGATACGCAGTATTTT.